Following are 27 T cell receptor beta chains from one sample sequenced in a study of blood T cell repertoires in COVID-19. Measured with immunoSEQ multiplex PCR; TCRdb has only the in-frame clones, and not every one. The data contain about 100,000 clones, about 80% of them singletons. The specimen was peripheral blood. These receptors all stem from a woman aged 70-85 years with acute or convalescent COVID-19.

This clone is deemed medium-sized (0.01 to 0.1%). The V and J genes are TRBV3-1 (or the pseudogene TRBV3-2) and TRBJ2-1, with D perhaps matching TRBD1 (5 bases). Trimming shortened V by 0 bases and J by 7 bases, and 13 bases separated the two germline ends. Germline V lookup: CDR1 LGHDT, CDR2 YNNKEL (reference sequence). The CDR3 extends over 15 amino acids. In DNA, the CDR3 is TGTGCCAGCAGCCAAGAGACAGTAGTGCCTAATGAGCAGTTCTTC. Residues: CASSQETVVPNEQFF.

The J gene is TRBJ1-5, the V gene TRBV28; D perhaps matches TRBD1 (5 bases). V lost 7 bases, J lost 5 bases, and 15 bases lay in between. The germline gives CDR1 MDHEN, CDR2 SYDVKM. CDR3 length: 14 residues. CDR3: CASTPPIGDQPQHF. The CDR3, as DNA: TGTGCCAGCACCCCCCCTATAGGGGATCAGCCCCAGCATTTT.

The V and J genes are TRBV5-1 and TRBJ2-6; tentatively, D is TRBD1 (7 bases). Trimming shortened V by 4 bases and J by 2 bases, and 19 bases separated the two germline ends. The CDR3 sequence is 18 residues long. From germline, CDR1 is SGHRS and CDR2 YFSETQ. The CDR3: CASSPWTGGGTGANVLTF. The CDR3 region has the DNA TGCGCCAGCAGCCCGTGGACAGGAGGGGGAACTGGGGCCAACGTCCTGACTTTC.

The chain combines TRBV6-6 with TRBJ1-4; TRBD1 matches 9 bases. The CDR3 is 14 residues long. Per the germline V gene, CDR1 is MNHNY and CDR2 is SVGAGI (reference sequence). The V and J ends lost 7 bases and 7 bases, in that order; junction bases with no gene match: 7. This CDR3 is CASITGTGSEKLFF. The CDR3 coding sequence is TGTGCCAGCATCACCGGGACAGGGAGTGAAAAACTGTTTTTT.

The chain links TRBV13 to TRBJ1-5; 10 bases fit TRBD1. The CDR3 contains 14 residues. Germline CDR1 is PRHDT and CDR2 is FYEKMQ (reference sequence). The V segment lost 5 bases and the J segment 7 bases; nucleotides outside the gene matches: 5. The CDR3 DNA follows: TGTGCCAGCAGCCTTGGACAGGGGGACCAGCCCCAGCATTTT. Protein product: CASSLGQGDQPQHF.

The genes are TRBV13 and TRBJ2-7; D is undetermined. V was clipped by 0 bases and J by 2 bases, with 14 bases between them. Germline V lookup: CDR1 PRHDT, CDR2 FYEKMQ (reference sequence). This CDR3 is built from 16 residues. The CDR3 sequence: CASSLGAPTLTYEQYF. CDR3 in DNA: TGTGCCAGCAGCTTAGGCGCCCCGACTCTAACCTACGAGCAGTACTTC.

This clone was detected only a few times. V is TRBV19 and J is TRBJ2-5; D perhaps matches TRBD1 (6 bases). The CDR3 is 17 residues long. CDR1 LNHDA and CDR2 SQIVND come from the germline V gene (reference sequence). The V end lost 5 bases, the J end lost 7 bases, and 26 bases lay between the germline ends. In DNA form, the CDR3 reads TGTGCCAGTAGTGGGTCTCAGGCTTCAAGGGGGAAAGGGACCCAGTACTTC. This sequence encodes CASSGSQASRGKGTQYF.

The chain carries TRBV4-2 and TRBJ2-2, with D perhaps matching TRBD2 (7 bases). Germline assignment: CDR1 LGHNA and CDR2 YNFKEQ. V lost 0 bases, J lost 4 bases, and 12 bases lay in between. The CDR3 runs 16 residues. The CDR3 reads CASSQDRGGATGELFF. Written as DNA, the CDR3 is TGTGCCAGCAGCCAAGATCGAGGGGGGGCCACCGGGGAGCTGTTTTTT.

The chain is built from TRBV6-1 and TRBJ2-7, with D uncertain. Germline CDR1 is MNHNS and CDR2 is SASEGT. This CDR3 has 15 residues. Trimming removed 2 bases at V and 1 base at J, with 12 bases between. CDR3 protein: CASSENPHGSYEQYV. In nucleotides, the CDR3 is TGTGCCAGCAGTGAAAATCCTCACGGTTCCTACGAGCAGTACGTC.

V usage is TRBV5-6 and J usage is TRBJ2-7; 7 nucleotides match TRBD1. The V gene end was trimmed by 0 bases and the J gene end by 8 bases; junction bases not matched to a gene: 5. CDR1 is SGHDT, CDR2 YYEEEE, per germline. This CDR3 has 13 residues. The CDR3 DNA reads TGTGCCAGCAGCTTGGACAGGGGAGAGAAGCAGTACTTC. It codes for CASSLDRGEKQYF. The full variable domain, with the rest looked up from reference TRBV5-6 and TRBJ2-7, is DAGVTQSPTHLIKTRGQQVTLRCSPKSGHDTVSWYQQALGQGPQFIFQYYEEEERQRGNFPDRFSGHQFPNYSSELNVNALLLGDSALYLCASSLDRGEKQYFGPGTRLTVT.

This chain connects TRBV29-1 to TRBJ1-4; TRBD1 aligns across 7 bases. CDR3 length: 15 amino acids. Germline V gene sequence: CDR1 SQVTM, CDR2 ANQGSEA. After removal of 4 bases from V and 3 bases from J, the junction contained 8 bases not matched to a gene. The CDR3: CSVGKGGVSNEKLFF. The CDR3 DNA sequence: TGCAGCGTTGGGAAAGGGGGCGTATCTAATGAAAAACTGTTTTTT.

This chain uses TRBV19 with TRBJ1-3, with D maybe TRBD1 (5 bases). Trimming shortened V by 5 bases and J by 5 bases, and 16 bases separated the two germline ends. The length of the CDR3 is 15 residues. Germline CDR1 and CDR2: LNHDA and SQIVND (reference sequence). CDR3 residues: CASSDGAGVRNTIYF. For the CDR3, the DNA is TGTGCCAGTAGTGATGGAGCGGGGGTTCGAAACACCATATATTTT.

The rearrangement links TRBV14 to TRBJ1-1; 9 nucleotides align to TRBD1. Germline CDR1 is SGHDN and CDR2 is FVKESK. The CDR3 extends over 15 amino acids. V was clipped by 3 bases and J by 4 bases; unmatched bases: 6. This CDR3 reads CASSHQQGAFTEAFF. The CDR3 region has the DNA TGTGCCAGCAGCCATCAACAGGGGGCTTTCACTGAAGCTTTCTTT. The whole variable domain, filled in from reference TRBV14 and TRBJ1-1, reads EAGVTQFPSHSVIEKGQTVTLRCDPISGHDNLYWYRRVMGKEIKFLLHFVKESKQDESGMPNNRFLAERTGGTYSTLKVQPAELEDSGVYFCASSHQQGAFTEAFFGQGTRLTVV.

The V call is TRBV5-6, the J call TRBJ1-2; D gene ambiguous. With 4 bases removed from V and 2 bases from J, the gap between germline ends came to 15 bases. Looked up from germline, CDR1 is SGHDT and CDR2 is YYEEEE. This CDR3 region has 15 residues. CDR3 protein: CASSPLEDPNYGYTF. The CDR3 DNA is TGTGCCAGCAGCCCGCTGGAGGACCCGAACTATGGCTACACCTTC.

The V and J genes are TRBV11-2 and TRBJ2-1; weak D call: TRBD2 (7 bases). This CDR3 comprises 16 residues. Germline CDR1 is SGHAT and CDR2 is FQNNGV. Trimming left V 4 bases short and J 6 bases short, with 19 bases between. CDR3 bases: TGTGCCAGCAGCTCCTGGGGGGCGGGGGAATCCAATGAGCAGTTCTTC. Encoded protein: CASSSWGAGESNEQFF.

This sequence joins TRBV6-1 and TRBJ1-1, with a weak D call TRBD1 (6 bases). The germline CDR1 and CDR2 sequences are MNHNS and SASEGT. V was shortened by 6 bases and J by 5 bases, with 16 bases between the two germline ends. The CDR3 consists of 14 residues. The CDR3: CASRKRTGLTEAFF. CDR3 bases: TGTGCCAGCAGAAAGCGTACAGGGTTGACTGAAGCTTTCTTT.

J is TRBJ1-1 and V is TRBV13; possible D gene TRBD1, 6 bases. V lost 5 bases to trimming and J lost 0 bases, with 19 bases between them. Germline-derived CDR1 and CDR2 are PRHDT and FYEKMQ (reference sequence). This CDR3 contains 17 residues. The CDR3 protein is CASSGTLGAGLNTEAFF. The CDR3 DNA sequence: TGTGCCAGCAGCGGTACATTGGGGGCGGGCCTGAACACTGAAGCTTTCTTT. Full variable domain (missing parts from reference TRBV13 and TRBJ1-1): AAGVIQSPRHLIKEKRETATLKCYPIPRHDTVYWYQQGPGQDPQFLISFYEKMQSDKGSIPDRFSAQQFSDYHSELNMSSLELGDSALYFCASSGTLGAGLNTEAFFGQGTRLTVV.

V is TRBV7-8 and J is TRBJ1-6, with a tentative D call TRBD1 (6 bases). The length of the CDR3 is 13 residues. CDR1 and CDR2 (germline): SGHVS, FQNEAQ. V was clipped by 1 base and J by 9 bases, with 7 bases between them. The CDR3, as DNA: TGTGCCAGCAGCTTAGAGGGGGTTTCACCCCTCCACTTT. Protein product: CASSLEGVSPLHF.

The V gene is TRBV4-3, the J gene TRBJ1-5; 7 bases line up with TRBD1. The germline gives CDR1 LGHNA, CDR2 YSLEER. J gave up 9 bases and V 4 bases, and 9 bases lay outside the gene matches. This CDR3 has 14 amino acids. The CDR3 loop reads CASSPQTGPGPQHF. The CDR3 DNA reads as TGCGCCAGCAGCCCCCAGACAGGGCCTGGGCCCCAGCATTTT.

The chain uses TRBV10-1 and TRBJ2-3; D not certain. The CDR3 runs to 13 residues. The V and J ends lost 3 bases and 3 bases respectively, with 7 bases between them. Germline V lookup: CDR1 WNHNN, CDR2 SYGVQD (reference sequence). CDR3 in DNA: TGCGCCAGCAGTGATAAGACAACAGATACGCAGTATTTT. This translates into CASSDKTTDTQYF.

In this sample, this clone turned up many times. J is TRBJ1-2 and V is TRBV7-2, with TRBD1 matching 9 bases. J was trimmed by 2 bases and V by 5 bases; bases with no gene match: 6. The CDR3 has 15 residues. Per germline, CDR1 SGHTA and CDR2 FQGNSA. The CDR3 nucleotides are TGTGCCAGCAGCCCAATGGGGACAGGGAACTATGGCTACACCTTC. As protein: CASSPMGTGNYGYTF.

The sample holds one count of this clone. The CDR3 region has the DNA TGCAGCGTTGAGTGGAGCTATGGCTACACCTTC. It is translated as CSVEWSYGYTF. The genes are TRBV29-1 and TRBJ1-2; D is unclear. Trimming removed 3 bases from V and 4 bases from J, with 6 bases in between. Germline-derived CDR1 and CDR2 are SQVTM and ANQGSEA. This CDR3 spans 11 amino acids.

V is TRBV6-6 and J is TRBJ2-5, with 10 bases fitting TRBD2. With 6 bases clipped from V and 2 bases from J, the junction kept 6 bases outside the gene matches. CDR3 size: 15 residues. Germline CDR1 is MNHNY and CDR2 is SVGAGI (reference sequence). The chain's CDR3 is CASRESGGAQETQYF. The CDR3 DNA follows: TGTGCCAGCAGGGAAAGCGGGGGGGCTCAAGAGACCCAGTACTTC.

V gene TRBV4-2 combines with J gene TRBJ2-2, with a tentative D call TRBD2 (5 bases). Trimming pared 4 bases from V and 6 bases from J, leaving 12 bases between. Germline assignment: CDR1 LGHNA and CDR2 YNFKEQ. CDR3 length: 14 residues. The DNA of the CDR3 is TGTGCCAGCAGCCTCCTAGGCGGGTCCGGGGAGCTGTTTTTT. Protein sequence: CASSLLGGSGELFF.

In this sample, this clone turned up once. The V call is TRBV3-1 (or the pseudogene TRBV3-2), the J call TRBJ1-2; D remains ambiguous. Trimming removed 4 bases at V and 8 bases at J, with 20 bases between. The CDR3 length is 15 residues. CDR1 and CDR2 from the germline V gene are LGHDT and YNNKEL (reference sequence). CDR3 in amino acids: CASSPPTEARMGYTF. In nucleotides, the CDR3 is TGTGCCAGCAGCCCTCCGACTGAGGCCCGAATGGGCTACACCTTC.

The chain has TRBV15 and TRBJ2-1, with D possibly TRBD1 on 6 matching bases. This CDR3 is built from 18 residues. Germline V lookup: CDR1 LNHNV, CDR2 YYDKDF (reference sequence). The V and J ends lost 5 bases and 2 bases respectively, with 22 bases between them. CDR3 DNA: TGTGCCACCAGCGATACCGAAGAGGGCAGGGGAGCCTACAATGAGCAGTTCTTC. Translated: CATSDTEEGRGAYNEQFF.

The chain recombines TRBV29-1 with TRBJ1-2, with a weak D call TRBD1 (6 bases). Germline V gives CDR1 SQVTM, CDR2 ANQGSEA. With 1 base removed from V and 4 bases from J, the gap between germline ends came to 7 bases. This CDR3 comprises 12 residues. The DNA for the CDR3 is TGCAGCGTTGAAGGGACAGCCTATGGCTACACCTTC. It specifies CSVEGTAYGYTF.